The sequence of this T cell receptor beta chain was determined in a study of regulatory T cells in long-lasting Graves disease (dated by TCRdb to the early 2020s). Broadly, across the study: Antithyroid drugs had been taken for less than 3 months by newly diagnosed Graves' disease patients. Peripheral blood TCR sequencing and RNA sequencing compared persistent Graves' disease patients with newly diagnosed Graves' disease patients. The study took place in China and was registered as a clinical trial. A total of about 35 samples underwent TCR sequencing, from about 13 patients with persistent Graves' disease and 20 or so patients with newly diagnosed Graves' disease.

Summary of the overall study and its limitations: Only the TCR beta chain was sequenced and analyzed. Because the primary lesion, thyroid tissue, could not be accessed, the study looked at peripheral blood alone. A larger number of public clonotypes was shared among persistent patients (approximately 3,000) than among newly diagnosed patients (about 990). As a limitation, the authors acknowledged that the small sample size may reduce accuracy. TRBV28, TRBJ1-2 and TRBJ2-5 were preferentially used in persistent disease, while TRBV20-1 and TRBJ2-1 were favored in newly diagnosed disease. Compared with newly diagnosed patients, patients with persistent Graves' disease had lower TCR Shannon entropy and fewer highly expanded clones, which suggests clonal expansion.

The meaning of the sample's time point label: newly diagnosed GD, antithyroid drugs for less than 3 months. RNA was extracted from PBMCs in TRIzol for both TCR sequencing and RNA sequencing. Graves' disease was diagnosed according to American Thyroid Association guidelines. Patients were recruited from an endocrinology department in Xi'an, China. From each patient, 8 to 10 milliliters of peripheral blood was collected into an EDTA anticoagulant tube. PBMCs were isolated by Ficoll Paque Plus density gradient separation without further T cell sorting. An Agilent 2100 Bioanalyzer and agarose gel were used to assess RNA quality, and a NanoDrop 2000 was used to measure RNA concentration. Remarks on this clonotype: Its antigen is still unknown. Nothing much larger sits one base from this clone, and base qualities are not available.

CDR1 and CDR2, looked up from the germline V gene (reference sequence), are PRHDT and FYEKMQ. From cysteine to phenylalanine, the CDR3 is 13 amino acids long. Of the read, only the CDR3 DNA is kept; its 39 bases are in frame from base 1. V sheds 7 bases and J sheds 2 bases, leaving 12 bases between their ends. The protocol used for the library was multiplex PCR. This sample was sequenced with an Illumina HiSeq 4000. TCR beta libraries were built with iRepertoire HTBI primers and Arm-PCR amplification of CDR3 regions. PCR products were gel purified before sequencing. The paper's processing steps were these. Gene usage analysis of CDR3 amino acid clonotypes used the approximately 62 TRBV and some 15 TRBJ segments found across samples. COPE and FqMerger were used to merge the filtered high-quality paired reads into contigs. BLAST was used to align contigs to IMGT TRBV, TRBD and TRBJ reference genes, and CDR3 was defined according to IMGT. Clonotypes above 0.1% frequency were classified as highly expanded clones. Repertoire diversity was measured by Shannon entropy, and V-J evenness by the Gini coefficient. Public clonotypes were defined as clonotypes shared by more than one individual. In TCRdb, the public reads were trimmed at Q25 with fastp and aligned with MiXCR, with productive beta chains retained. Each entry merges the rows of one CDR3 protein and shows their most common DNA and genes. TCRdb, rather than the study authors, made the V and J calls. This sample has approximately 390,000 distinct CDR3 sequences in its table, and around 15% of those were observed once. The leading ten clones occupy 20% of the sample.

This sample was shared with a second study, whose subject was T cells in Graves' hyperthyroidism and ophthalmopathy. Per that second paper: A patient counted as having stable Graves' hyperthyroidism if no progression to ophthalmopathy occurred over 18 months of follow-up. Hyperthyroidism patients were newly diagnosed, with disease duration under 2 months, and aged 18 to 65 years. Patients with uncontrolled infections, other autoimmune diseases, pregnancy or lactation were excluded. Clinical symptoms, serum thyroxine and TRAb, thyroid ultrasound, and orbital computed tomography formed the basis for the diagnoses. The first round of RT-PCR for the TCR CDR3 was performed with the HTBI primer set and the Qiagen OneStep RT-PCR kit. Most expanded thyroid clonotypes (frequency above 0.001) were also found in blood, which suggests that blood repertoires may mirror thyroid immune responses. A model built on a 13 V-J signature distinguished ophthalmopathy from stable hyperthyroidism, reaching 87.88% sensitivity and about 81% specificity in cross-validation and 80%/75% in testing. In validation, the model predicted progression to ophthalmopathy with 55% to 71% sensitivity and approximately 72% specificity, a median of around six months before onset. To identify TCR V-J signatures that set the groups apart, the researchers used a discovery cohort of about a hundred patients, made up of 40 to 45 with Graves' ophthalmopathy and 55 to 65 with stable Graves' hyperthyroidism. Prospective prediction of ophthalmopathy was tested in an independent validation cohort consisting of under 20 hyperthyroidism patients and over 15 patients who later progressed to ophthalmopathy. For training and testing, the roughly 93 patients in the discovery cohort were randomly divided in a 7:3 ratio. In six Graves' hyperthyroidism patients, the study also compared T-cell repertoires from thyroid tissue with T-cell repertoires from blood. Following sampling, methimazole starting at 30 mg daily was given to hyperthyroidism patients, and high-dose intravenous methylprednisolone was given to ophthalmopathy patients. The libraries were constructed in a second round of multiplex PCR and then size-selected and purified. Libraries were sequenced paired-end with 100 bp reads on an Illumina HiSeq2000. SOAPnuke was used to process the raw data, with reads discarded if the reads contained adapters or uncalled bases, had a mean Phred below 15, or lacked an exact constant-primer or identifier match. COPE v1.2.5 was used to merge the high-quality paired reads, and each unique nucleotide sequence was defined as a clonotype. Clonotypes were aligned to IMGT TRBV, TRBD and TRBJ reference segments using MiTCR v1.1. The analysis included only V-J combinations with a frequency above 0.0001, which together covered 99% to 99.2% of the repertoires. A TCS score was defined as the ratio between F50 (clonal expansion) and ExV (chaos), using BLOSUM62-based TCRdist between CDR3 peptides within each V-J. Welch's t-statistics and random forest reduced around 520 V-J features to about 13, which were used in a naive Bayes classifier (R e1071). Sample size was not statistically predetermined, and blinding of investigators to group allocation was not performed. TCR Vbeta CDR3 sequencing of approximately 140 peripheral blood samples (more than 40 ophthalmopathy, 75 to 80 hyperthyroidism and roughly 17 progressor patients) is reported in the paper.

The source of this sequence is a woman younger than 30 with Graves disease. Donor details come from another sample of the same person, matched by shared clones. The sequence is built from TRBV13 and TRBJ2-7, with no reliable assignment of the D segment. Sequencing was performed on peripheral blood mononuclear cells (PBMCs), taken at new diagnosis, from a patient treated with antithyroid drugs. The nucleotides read TGTGCCAGCACCCTCGCCTTCACCTACGAGCAGTACTTC. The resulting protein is CASTLAFTYEQYF.